Each of the 12 T cell receptor beta chains below was sequenced from the same sample in a study of regulatory T cells in long-lasting Graves disease. Time point denoted: persistent/refractory GD, antithyroid drugs over 5 years with positive TRAb. PBMCs were the source of the RNA used for TCR sequencing. With iRepertoire HTBI primers and Arm-PCR of CDR3 regions, TCR beta libraries were built. TCRdb used MiXCR to reprocess the multiplex PCR reads, holding one entry per CDR3 protein. The sample lists about 290,000 distinct CDR3 sequences, 22% seen once, with about 56% in the top ten. The sample here was peripheral blood mononuclear cells (PBMCs), taken when the disease was refractory, from a patient treated with antithyroid drugs. Every receptor here comes from a female donor with Graves disease.

In its sample, this clonotype was seen many times. The chain links TRBV11-2 to TRBJ2-5, with D maybe TRBD1 (5 bases). Trimming cost V 1 base and J 1 base, with 10 bases left between them. Germline V CDR1 and CDR2: SGHAT, FQNNGV. This CDR3 comprises 15 residues. The CDR3 bases are TGTGCCAGCAGCTTAGCCTCAGGGCCCCAAGAGACCCAGTACTTC. Translation: CASSLASGPQETQYF.

The chain is built from TRBV9 and TRBJ2-2; 8 bases agree with TRBD2. V lost 3 bases to trimming and J lost 6 bases; unmatched junction nucleotides: 13. The CDR3 contains 17 residues. In germline, CDR1 is SGDLS, CDR2 YYNGEE. CDR3 sequence: CASSGPSGSNSPGELFF. The CDR3 bases are TGTGCCAGCAGCGGACCTAGCGGGTCCAACTCTCCCGGGGAGCTGTTTTTT.

V and J are TRBV6-2 or TRBV6-3 and TRBJ2-7, with D maybe TRBD1 (6 bases). Between the trimmed V and J ends, which lost 7 bases and 3 bases, there was a span of 16 bases. CDR3 size: 14 residues. Per germline, CDR1 MNHEY and CDR2 SVGEGT. CDR3: CASTADRTNYEQYF. In DNA, the CDR3 is TGTGCCAGCACCGCGGACAGAACCAACTACGAGCAGTACTTC.

V usage is TRBV12-3 or TRBV12-4 and J usage is TRBJ2-5; 8 nucleotides match TRBD2. V dropped 6 bases and J dropped 5; count of bases not matched to a gene: 5. This CDR3 has 13 residues. CDR3 coding DNA: TGTGCCAGCAGCGTAGGCGGGGGGGAGACCCAGTACTTC. This translates into CASSVGGGETQYF.

The J gene is TRBJ2-7, the V gene TRBV2, with 7 bases fitting TRBD2. This CDR3 spans 14 amino acids. With V trimmed by 2 bases and J by 3 bases, 4 bases remained unmatched. Germline values: CDR1 SNHLY, CDR2 FYNNEI. CDR3 in DNA: TGTGCCAGCAGTGAATACGGGGAGGGCTACGAGCAGTACTTC. This sequence encodes CASSEYGEGYEQYF. The whole variable domain, filled in from reference TRBV2 and TRBJ2-7, reads EPEVTQTPSHQVTQMGQEVILRCVPISNHLYFYWYRQILGQKVEFLVSFYNNEISEKSEIFDDQFSVERPDGSNFTLKIRSTKLEDSAMYFCASSEYGEGYEQYFGPGTRLTVT.

This clonotype was picked up many times. CDR3 sequence (DNA): TGTGCCAGCAGACTTACCGGGGCAACCGGGGAGCTGTTTTTT. Translated: CASRLTGATGELFF. The V gene is TRBV7-2, the J gene TRBJ2-2, with D perhaps TRBD1 or TRBD2 (5 bases each). Germline CDR1 is SGHTA and CDR2 is FQGNSA. This CDR3 comprises 14 residues. V dropped 6 bases and J dropped 5 bases, with 13 bases sitting between them. Supplemented by reference TRBV7-2 and TRBJ2-2, the full variable domain reads GAGVSQSPSNKVTEKGKDVELRCDPISGHTALYWYRQSLGQGLEFLIYFQGNSAPDKSGLPSDRFSAERTGGSVSTLTIQRTQQEDSAVYLCASRLTGATGELFFGEGSRLTVL.

The gene calls are TRBV5-1 and TRBJ2-1, with 7 bases matching TRBD2. With V trimmed by 4 bases and J by 0 bases, 7 bases remained unmatched. CDR1 and CDR2 (germline): SGHRS, YFSETQ. This CDR3 has 16 amino acids. In DNA form, the CDR3 reads TGCGCCAGCAGCCCCGGACTAGTCAACTCCTACAATGAGCAGTTCTTC. This sequence encodes CASSPGLVNSYNEQFF.

In this sample, this clonotype turned up a few times. The J gene is TRBJ2-6, the V gene TRBV5-8, with 7 nucleotides matching TRBD1. V shed 4 bases and J 0 bases; nucleotides not matched to a gene: 7. The CDR3 extends over 17 amino acids. Germline values: CDR1 SGHTS, CDR2 YDEGEE. CDR3 sequence reads: CASSPGQYVSGANVLTF. The CDR3, as DNA: TGTGCCAGCAGCCCGGGACAGTACGTCTCTGGGGCCAACGTCCTGACTTTC.

The chain links TRBV29-1 to TRBJ1-1; unclear D gene. V lost 4 bases to trimming and J lost 1 base, with 7 bases between them. Per the germline V gene, CDR1 is SQVTM and CDR2 is ANQGSEA. The CDR3 length is 12 residues. Here the CDR3 reads CSVGVTNTEAFF. CDR3 DNA sequence: TGCAGCGTTGGGGTAACGAACACTGAAGCTTTCTTT.

The chain couples TRBV10-3 to TRBJ1-1; maybe TRBD1 (5 bases). The V gene's germline CDR1 is ENHRY and CDR2 SYGVKD. The CDR3 sequence is 16 residues long. V was cut by 0 bases and J by 2 bases, with 13 bases left in between. The CDR3 DNA reads as TGTGCCATCAGTGAGTCACTCCCCGGACAAAACACTGAAGCTTTCTTT. Translating it yields CAISESLPGQNTEAFF.

In this sample, this clonotype turned up a few times. This sequence joins TRBV6-1 and TRBJ2-5; D ambiguous. Deletions cut 6 bases from V and 5 bases from J, with 10 bases between. The germline CDR1 and CDR2 sequences are MNHNS and SASEGT. The CDR3 spans 12 residues. The CDR3 nucleotides read TGTGCCAGCAGAGTAGCCCCCGAGACCCAGTACTTC. This sequence encodes CASRVAPETQYF.

The chain uses TRBV5-5 and TRBJ2-7; D is unresolved. The V end was cut by 4 bases, the J end by 1 base, with 9 bases between. CDR1 is SGHKS and CDR2 is YYEKEE in the germline V gene (reference sequence). This CDR3 contains 13 residues. CDR3 coding DNA: TGTGCCAGCAGCCTCCTGATATCCTACGAGCAGTACTTC. It specifies CASSLLISYEQYF. Drawing the rest from reference TRBV5-5 and TRBJ2-7, the complete variable domain is DAGVTQSPTHLIKTRGQQVTLRCSPISGHKSVSWYQQVLGQGPQFIFQYYEKEERGRGNFPDRFSARQFPNYSSELNVNALLLGDSALYLCASSLLISYEQYFGPGTRLTVT.